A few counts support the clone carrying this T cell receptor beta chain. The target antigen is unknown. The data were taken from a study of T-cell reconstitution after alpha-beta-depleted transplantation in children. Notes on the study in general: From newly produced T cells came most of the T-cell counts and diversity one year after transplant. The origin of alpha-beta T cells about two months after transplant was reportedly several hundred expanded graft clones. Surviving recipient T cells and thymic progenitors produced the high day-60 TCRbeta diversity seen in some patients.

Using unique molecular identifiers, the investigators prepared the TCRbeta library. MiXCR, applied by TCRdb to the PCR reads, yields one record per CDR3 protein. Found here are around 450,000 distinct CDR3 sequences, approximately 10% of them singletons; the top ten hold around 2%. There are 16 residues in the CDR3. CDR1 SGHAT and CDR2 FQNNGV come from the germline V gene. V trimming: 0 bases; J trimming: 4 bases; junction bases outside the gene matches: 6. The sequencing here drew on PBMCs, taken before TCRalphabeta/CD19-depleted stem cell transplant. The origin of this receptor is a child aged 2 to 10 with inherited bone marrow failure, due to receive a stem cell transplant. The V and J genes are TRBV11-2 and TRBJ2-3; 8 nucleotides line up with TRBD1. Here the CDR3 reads CASSLDLTGAADTQYF. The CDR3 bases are TGTGCCAGCAGCTTAGATCTGACAGGGGCCGCAGATACGCAGTATTTT.